This T cell receptor (beta chain) was identified during a study of T cells after posttransplantation cyclophosphamide. The CDR3 runs 16 residues. The V segment lost 3 bases and the J segment 0 bases; nucleotides outside the gene matches: 6. CDR1 and CDR2 (germline): SGDLS, YYNGEE. This clone is a singleton in its sample. Its antigen is currently unknown. Study findings and constraints: Recipient CMV seropositivity and CMV reactivation strongly tracked TRB clonality.

Clones were read by immunoSEQ multiplex PCR, and TCRdb kept only the in-frame ones, dropping some. Of 25,000 to 35,000 clones detected, about 90% appear once; the ten largest clones hold under 15%. The sequenced material came from PBMCs. This chain uses TRBV9 with TRBJ2-1; 7 nucleotides match TRBD2. The sequence came from a woman between 40 and 55 years old with a blood cancer, CMV-positive, and with a related stem cell donor. In nucleotides, the CDR3 is TGTGCCAGCAGCGCCATAGCGGGTCACTCCTACAATGAGCAGTTCTTC. Protein sequence: CASSAIAGHSYNEQFF.